This TCR beta chain was obtained from a study of blood T cell repertoires in COVID-19. For the study at large: The United States, Italy and Spain supplied acute and convalescent COVID-19 samples.

Per the authors' pipeline: Estimation of nucleated cell counts was performed using reference gene primer amplification. Clones were read by immunoSEQ multiplex PCR, and TCRdb kept only the in-frame ones, dropping some. The DNA was the basis for D and trimming; V, J and clone size are from that table. The repertoire consists of 650,000 to 800,000 clones, with over 80% occurring once and the leading ten covering roughly 0.25%. This CDR3 contains 15 residues. The germline CDR1 and CDR2 sequences are SGDLS and YYNGEE. The V gene end was trimmed by 0 bases and the J gene end by 7 bases; junction bases not matched to a gene: 8. This clone was counted only a few times.

Sequenced sample: peripheral blood. This receptor was obtained from a young woman with acute or convalescent COVID-19. The genes are TRBV9 and TRBJ1-2; 8 bases match TRBD1. The CDR3 nucleotides read TGTGCCAGCAGCGTAGCTGAGGACAGGGCTCTTGGCTACACCTTC. Translated: CASSVAEDRALGYTF.